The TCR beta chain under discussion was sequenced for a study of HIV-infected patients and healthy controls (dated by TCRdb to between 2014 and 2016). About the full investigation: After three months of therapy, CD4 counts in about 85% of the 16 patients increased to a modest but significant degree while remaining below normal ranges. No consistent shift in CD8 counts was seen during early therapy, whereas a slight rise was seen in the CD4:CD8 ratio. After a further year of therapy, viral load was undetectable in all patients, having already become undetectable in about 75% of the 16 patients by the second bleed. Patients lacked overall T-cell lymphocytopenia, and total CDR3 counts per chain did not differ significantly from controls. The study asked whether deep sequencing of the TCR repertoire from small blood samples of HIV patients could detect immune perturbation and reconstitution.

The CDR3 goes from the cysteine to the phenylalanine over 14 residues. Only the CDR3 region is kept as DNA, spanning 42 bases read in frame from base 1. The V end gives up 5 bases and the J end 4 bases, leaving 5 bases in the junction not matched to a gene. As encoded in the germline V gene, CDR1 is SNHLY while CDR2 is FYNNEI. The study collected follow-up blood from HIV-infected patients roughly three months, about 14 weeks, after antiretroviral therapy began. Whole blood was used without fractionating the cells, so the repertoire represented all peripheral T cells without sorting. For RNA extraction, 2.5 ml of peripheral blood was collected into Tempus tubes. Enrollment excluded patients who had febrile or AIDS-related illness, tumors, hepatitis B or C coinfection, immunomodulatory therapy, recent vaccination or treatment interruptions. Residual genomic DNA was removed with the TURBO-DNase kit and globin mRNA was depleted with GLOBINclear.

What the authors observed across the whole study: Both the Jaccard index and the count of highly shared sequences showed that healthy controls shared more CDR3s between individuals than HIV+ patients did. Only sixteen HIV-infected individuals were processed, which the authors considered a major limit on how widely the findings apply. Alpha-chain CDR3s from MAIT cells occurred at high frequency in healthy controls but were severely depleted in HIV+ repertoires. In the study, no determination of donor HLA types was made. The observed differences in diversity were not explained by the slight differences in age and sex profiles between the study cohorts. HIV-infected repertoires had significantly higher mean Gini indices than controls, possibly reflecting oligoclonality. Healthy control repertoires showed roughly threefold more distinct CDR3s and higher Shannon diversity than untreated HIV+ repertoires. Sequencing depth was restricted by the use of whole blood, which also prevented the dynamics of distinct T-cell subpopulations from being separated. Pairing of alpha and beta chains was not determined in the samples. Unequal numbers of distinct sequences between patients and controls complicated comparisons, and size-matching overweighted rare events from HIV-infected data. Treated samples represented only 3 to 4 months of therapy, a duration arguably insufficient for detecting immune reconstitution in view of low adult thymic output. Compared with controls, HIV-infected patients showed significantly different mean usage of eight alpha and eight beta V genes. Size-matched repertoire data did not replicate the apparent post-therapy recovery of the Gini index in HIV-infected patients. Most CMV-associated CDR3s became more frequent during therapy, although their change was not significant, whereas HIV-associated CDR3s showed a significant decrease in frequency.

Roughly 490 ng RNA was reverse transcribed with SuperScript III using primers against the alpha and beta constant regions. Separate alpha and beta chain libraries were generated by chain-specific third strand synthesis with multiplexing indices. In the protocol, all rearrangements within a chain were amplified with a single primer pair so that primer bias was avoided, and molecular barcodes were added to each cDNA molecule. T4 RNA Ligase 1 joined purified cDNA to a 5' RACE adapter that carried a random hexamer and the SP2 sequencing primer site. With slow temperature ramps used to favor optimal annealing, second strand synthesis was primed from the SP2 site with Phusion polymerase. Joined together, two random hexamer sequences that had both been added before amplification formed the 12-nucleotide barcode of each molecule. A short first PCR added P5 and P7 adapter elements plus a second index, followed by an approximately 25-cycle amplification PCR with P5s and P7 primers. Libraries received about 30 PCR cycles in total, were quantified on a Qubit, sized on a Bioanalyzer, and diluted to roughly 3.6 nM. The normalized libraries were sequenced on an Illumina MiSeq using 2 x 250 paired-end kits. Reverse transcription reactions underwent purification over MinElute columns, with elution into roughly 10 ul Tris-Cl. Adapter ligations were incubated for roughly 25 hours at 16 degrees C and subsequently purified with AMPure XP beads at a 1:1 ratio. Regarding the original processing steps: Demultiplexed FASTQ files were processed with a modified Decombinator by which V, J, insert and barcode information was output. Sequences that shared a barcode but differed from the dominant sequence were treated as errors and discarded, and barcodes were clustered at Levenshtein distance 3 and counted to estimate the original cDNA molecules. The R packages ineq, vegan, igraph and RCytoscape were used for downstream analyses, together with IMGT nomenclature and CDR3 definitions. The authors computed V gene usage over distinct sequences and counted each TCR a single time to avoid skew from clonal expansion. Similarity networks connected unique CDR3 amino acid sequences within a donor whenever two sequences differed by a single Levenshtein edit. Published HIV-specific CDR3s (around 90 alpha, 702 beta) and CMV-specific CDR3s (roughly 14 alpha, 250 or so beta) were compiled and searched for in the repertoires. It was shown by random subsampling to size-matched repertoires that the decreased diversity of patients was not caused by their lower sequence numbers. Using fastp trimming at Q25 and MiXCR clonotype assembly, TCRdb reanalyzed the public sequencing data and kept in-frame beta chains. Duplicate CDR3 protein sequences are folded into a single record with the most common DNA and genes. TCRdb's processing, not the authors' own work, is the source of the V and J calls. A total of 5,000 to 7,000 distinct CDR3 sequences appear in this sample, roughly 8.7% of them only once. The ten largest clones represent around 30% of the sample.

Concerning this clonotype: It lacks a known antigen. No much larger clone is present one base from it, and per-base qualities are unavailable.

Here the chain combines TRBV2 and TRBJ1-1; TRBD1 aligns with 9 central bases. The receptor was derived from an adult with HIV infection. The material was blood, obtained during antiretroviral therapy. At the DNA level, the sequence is TGTGCCAGCAGTACAACAGGGGGCGGCACTGAAGCTTTCTTT. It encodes CASSTTGGGTEAFF.